Below, 4 T cell receptor beta chains from the same sample are listed, as sequenced in a study of blood T cell repertoires in COVID-19. The table came from immunoSEQ multiplex PCR; TCRdb's copy has only in-frame clones and leaves some out. The table shows 300,000 to 450,000 clones, with around nine tenths occurring only once. Source material: peripheral blood. The receptors originated from a woman aged 55-70 years with COVID-19, enrolled during active disease.

J is TRBJ1-4 and V is TRBV6-5; unclear D gene. Trimming took off 7 bases at V and 3 bases at J, with 12 bases between the two ends. CDR1 and CDR2 from the germline V gene are MNHEY and SVGAGI. The CDR3 consists of 14 residues. In DNA, the CDR3 is TGTGCCAGCACTCGACGAGGAGCTAATGAAAAACTGTTTTTT. Protein sequence: CASTRRGANEKLFF.

The rearrangement joins TRBV5-1 to TRBJ1-1; possible D gene TRBD1, 6 bases. The germline V gene has CDR1 SGHRS and CDR2 YFSETQ. V was shortened by 2 bases and J by 4 bases, with 18 bases between the two germline ends. This CDR3 spans 16 amino acids. The CDR3 reads CASSLRDMVLSTEAFF. For the CDR3, the DNA is TGCGCCAGCAGCTTACGGGACATGGTTTTGAGCACTGAAGCTTTCTTT.

This clone was recorded once. The genes are TRBV28 and TRBJ1-3; D is uncertain. Germline loops: CDR1 MDHEN, CDR2 SYDVKM. Trimming left V 7 bases short and J 0 bases short, with 10 bases between. The CDR3 spans 14 residues. CDR3 nucleotide sequence: TGTGCCAGCATTGCGAGGAACTCTGGAAACACCATATATTTT. Protein: CASIARNSGNTIYF.

The chain uses TRBV30 and TRBJ1-5, with unresolved D. Germline V gives CDR1 GTSNPN, CDR2 SVGIG (reference sequence). V was clipped by 0 bases and J by 6 bases, with 12 bases between them. The CDR3 runs 14 residues. The CDR3 protein is CAWSVSLAGQPQHF. The CDR3 DNA sequence: TGTGCCTGGAGTGTATCGCTGGCGGGTCAGCCCCAGCATTTT.